This is a list of T cell receptor beta chains from one sample in a study of cytomegalovirus exposure and HLA in healthy donors. Method: immunoSEQ multiplex PCR; TCRdb's copy keeps in-frame clones and lacks some. The sample includes fewer than 150,000 clones, 79% of them seen just once. Sequenced material: PBMCs. Receptors were obtained from a man aged 35-49 years in good health and CMV-seropositive. Each CDR3 is given with its conserved first and last residue. Each record gives: clone size, J gene, V gene, D gene, CDR3 DNA, CDR3 protein. A D gene is named only where the DNA matches it firmly. Part of the rows lack a size; the others show once, few, many or a class for expanded clones.

NA	TRBJ2-7	TRBV7-2	NA	TGTGCCAGCAGCTCCGAGGAATTCCGGGAGCAGTACTTC	CASSSEEFREQYF
NA	TRBJ2-1	TRBV21-1	NA	TGTGCCAGCAGCTATAGCGGGCCATACCTCTCCTACAATGAGCAGTTCTTC	CASSYSGPYLSYNEQFF
NA	TRBJ2-4	TRBV19	TRBD1	TGTGCCAGTAGCCAGACAGGGGCGGACAAAAACATTCAGTACTTC	CASSQTGADKNIQYF
NA	TRBJ1-1	TRBV2	TRBD1	TGTGCCAGCAGACACCGGGACAGGGGCCGTGGCACTGAAGCTTTCTTT	CASRHRDRGRGTEAFF
few	TRBJ1-2	TRBV6-1	TRBD1	TGTGCCAGCAGTGGGCCAGGGGGGAACTATGGCTACACCTTC	CASSGPGGNYGYTF
NA	TRBJ2-1	TRBV27	TRBD2	TGTGCCAGCAGTTTCGGGACTAGCGGGAGTAGTGAGCAGTTCTTC	CASSFGTSGSSEQFF
NA	TRBJ2-5	TRBV2	TRBD1	TGTGCCAGCATTACGGACAGGGGAGGCCAAGAGACCCAGTACTTC	CASITDRGGQETQYF
NA	TRBJ1-6	TRBV2	NA	TGTGCCAGCAGTGTGGGGGGTGGGAGCTCCTATAATTCACCCCTCCACTTT	CASSVGGGSSYNSPLHF
once	TRBJ2-7	TRBV30	NA	TGTGCCTGGAGTGTACTTCAAGACGAGCAGTACTTC	CAWSVLQDEQYF
NA	TRBJ2-7	TRBV4-2	NA	TGTGCCAGCAGCCAAGATATTCGTGCTAGTTCCTACGAGCAGTACTTC	CASSQDIRASSYEQYF
NA	TRBJ2-3	TRBV29-1	NA	TGCAGCGTTGAAGTCGGACTTGAGACAGATACGCAGTATTTT	CSVEVGLETDTQYF
NA	TRBJ2-7	TRBV23-1	TRBD1	TGCGCCAGCAGCCCGCACAGGGGGAGTCCCTACGAGCAGTACTTC	CASSPHRGSPYEQYF
few	TRBJ1-1	TRBV19	NA	TGTGCCAGTAGGACGGGGTTAGGGACTGAAGCTTTCTTT	CASRTGLGTEAFF
NA	TRBJ2-3	TRBV6-1	TRBD2	TGTGCCACCTCATGGGGGGGAGGATCAGATACGCAGTATTTT	CATSWGGGSDTQYF
NA	TRBJ2-3	TRBV10-1	TRBD2	TGCGCCAGCACTGGGACTAGCGCCCCGAGCACAGATACGCAGTATTTT	CASTGTSAPSTDTQYF
once	TRBJ2-1	TRBV5-1	TRBD2	TGCGCCAGCAGCTTGGCCAGGGACAGCGGGAGGGCCGTCAATGAGCAGTTCTTC	CASSLARDSGRAVNEQFF
few	TRBJ2-7	TRBV7-8	TRBD2	TGTGCCAGCAGCCCAGGACTAGCCGAGACCTACGAGCAGTACTTC	CASSPGLAETYEQYF
NA	TRBJ1-1	TRBV27	TRBD1	TGTGCCAGCAGTTCCCCCGGGACAGGGGCCTTCCGGGCTTTCTTT	CASSSPGTGAFRAFF
NA	TRBJ2-7	TRBV13	NA	TGTGCCAGCAGCGATCCAGTTTCCTACGAGCAGTACTTC	CASSDPVSYEQYF
once	TRBJ1-1	TRBV12-5	NA	TGTGCTAGTGGGCAAATTCAGCCCGGGGCTGAAGCTTTCTTT	CASGQIQPGAEAFF
few	TRBJ1-5	TRBV7-9	NA	TGTTCCAGCAGCTCCACAGGGTTGGGCAATCAGCCCCAGCATTTT	CSSSSTGLGNQPQHF
NA	TRBJ1-5	TRBV19	NA	TGTGCCAGTAGTATAGGGGTGGGAGAAGGGTCCGATCAGCCCCAGCATTTT	CASSIGVGEGSDQPQHF